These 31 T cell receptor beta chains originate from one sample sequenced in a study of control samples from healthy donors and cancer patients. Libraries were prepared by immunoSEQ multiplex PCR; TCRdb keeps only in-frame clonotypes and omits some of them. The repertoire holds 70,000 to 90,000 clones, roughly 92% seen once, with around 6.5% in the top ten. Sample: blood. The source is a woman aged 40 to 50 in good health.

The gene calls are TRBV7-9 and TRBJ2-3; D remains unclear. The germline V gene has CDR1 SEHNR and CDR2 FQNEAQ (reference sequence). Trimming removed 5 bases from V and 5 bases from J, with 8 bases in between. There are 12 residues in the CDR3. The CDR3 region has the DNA TGTGCCAGCAGCCCACTTCAAGATACGCAGTATTTT. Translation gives CASSPLQDTQYF.

The CDR3 is CASSEWGDGYTF. The DNA of the CDR3 is TGTGCCAGCAGTGAATGGGGGGATGGCTACACCTTC. The genes are TRBV25-1 and TRBJ1-2, with a possible D match to TRBD1 (5 bases). The CDR3 covers 12 residues. Between the trimmed V and J ends, which lost 1 base and 6 bases, there was a span of 6 bases. Germline V gives CDR1 MGHDK, CDR2 SYGVNS.

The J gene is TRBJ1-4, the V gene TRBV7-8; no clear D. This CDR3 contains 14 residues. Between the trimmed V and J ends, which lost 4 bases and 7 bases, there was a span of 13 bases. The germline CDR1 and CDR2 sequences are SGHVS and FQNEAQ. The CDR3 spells CASSSSLWSEKLFF. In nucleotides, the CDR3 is TGTGCCAGCAGCTCGAGCCTGTGGAGTGAAAAACTGTTTTTT.

CDR3 coding DNA: TGCGCCAGCAGCTCCCCGGGGTCTAGGGATGGCTACACCTTC. Protein product: CASSSPGSRDGYTF. The chain recombines TRBV5-1 with TRBJ1-2; D is undetermined. Per germline, CDR1 SGHRS and CDR2 YFSETQ. The CDR3 covers 14 residues. Trimming took off 3 bases at V and 6 bases at J, with 15 bases between the two ends.

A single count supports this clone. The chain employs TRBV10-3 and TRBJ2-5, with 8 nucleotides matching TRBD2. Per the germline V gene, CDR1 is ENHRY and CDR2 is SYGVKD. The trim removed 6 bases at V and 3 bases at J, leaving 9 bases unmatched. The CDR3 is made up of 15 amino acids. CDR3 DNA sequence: TGTGCCATCAGCGAACCCGATAGCGGGAAAGAGACCCAGTACTTC. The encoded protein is CAISEPDSGKETQYF.

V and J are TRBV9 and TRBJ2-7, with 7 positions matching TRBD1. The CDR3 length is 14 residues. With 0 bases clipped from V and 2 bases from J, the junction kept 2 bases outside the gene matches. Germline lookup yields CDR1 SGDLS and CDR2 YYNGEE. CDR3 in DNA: TGTGCCAGCAGCGTAGGGACAGGTCCCTACGAGCAGTACTTC. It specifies CASSVGTGPYEQYF.

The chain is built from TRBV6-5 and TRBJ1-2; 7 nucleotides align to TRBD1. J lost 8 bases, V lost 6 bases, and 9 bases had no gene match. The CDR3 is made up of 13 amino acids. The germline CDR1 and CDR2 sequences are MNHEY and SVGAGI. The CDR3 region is CASSPGGVDGYTF. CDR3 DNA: TGTGCCAGCAGCCCAGGGGGGGTAGACGGCTACACCTTC.

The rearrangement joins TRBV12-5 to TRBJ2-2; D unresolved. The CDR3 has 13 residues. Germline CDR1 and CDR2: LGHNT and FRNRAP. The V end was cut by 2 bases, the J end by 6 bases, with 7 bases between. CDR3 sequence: CASGLTQAGELFF. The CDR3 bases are TGTGCTAGTGGTTTGACTCAGGCCGGGGAGCTGTTTTTT.

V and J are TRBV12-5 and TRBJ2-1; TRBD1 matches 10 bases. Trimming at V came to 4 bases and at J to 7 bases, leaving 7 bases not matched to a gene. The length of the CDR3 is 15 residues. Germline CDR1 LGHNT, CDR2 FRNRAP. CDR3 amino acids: CASGSGQGEANEQFF. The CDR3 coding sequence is TGTGCTAGTGGTTCCGGACAGGGGGAGGCGAATGAGCAGTTCTTC.

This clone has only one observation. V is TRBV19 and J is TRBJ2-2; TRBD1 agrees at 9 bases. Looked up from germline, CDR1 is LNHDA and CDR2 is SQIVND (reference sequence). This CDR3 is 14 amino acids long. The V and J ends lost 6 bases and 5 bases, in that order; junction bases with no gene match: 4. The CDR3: CASRDRGRTGELFF. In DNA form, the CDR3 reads TGTGCCAGTAGGGACAGGGGTCGGACCGGGGAGCTGTTTTTT.

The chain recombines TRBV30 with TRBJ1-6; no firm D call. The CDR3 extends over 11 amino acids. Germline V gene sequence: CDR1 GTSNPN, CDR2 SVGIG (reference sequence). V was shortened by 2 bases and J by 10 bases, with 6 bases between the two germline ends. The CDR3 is CAWSSPSPLHF. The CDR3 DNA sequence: TGTGCCTGGAGTAGTCCATCACCCCTCCACTTT. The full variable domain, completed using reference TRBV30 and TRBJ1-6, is SQTIHQWPATLVQPVGSPLSLECTVEGTSNPNLYWYRQAAGRGLQLLFYSVGIGQISSEVPQNLSASRPQDRQFILSSKKLLLSDSGFYLCAWSSPSPLHFGNGTRLTVT.

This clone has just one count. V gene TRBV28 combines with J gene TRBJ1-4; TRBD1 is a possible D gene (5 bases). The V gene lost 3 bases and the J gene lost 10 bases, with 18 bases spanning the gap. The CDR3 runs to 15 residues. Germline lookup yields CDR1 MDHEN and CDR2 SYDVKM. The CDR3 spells CASSFRDGGPGKLFF. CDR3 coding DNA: TGTGCCAGCAGTTTCCGGGACGGGGGACCGGGAAAACTGTTTTTT.

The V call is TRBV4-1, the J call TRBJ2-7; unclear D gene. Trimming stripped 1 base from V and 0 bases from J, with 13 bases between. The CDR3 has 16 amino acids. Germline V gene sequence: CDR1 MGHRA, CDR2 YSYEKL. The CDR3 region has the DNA TGCGCCAGCAGCCAAGGGGTCACTTACTTCTCCTACGAGCAGTACTTC. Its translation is CASSQGVTYFSYEQYF.

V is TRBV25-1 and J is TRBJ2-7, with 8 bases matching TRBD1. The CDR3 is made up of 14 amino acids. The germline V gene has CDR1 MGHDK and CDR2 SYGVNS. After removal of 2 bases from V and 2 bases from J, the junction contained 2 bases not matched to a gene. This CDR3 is CASSELGQAYEQYF. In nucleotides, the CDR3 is TGTGCCAGCAGTGAACTGGGACAGGCCTACGAGCAGTACTTC.

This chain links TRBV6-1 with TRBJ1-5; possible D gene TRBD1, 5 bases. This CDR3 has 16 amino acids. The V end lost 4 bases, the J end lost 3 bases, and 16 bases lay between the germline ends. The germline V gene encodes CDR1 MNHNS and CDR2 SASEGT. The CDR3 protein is CASSGGVGGFNQPQHF. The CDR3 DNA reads TGTGCCAGCAGTGGGGGGGTGGGAGGTTTCAATCAGCCCCAGCATTTT.

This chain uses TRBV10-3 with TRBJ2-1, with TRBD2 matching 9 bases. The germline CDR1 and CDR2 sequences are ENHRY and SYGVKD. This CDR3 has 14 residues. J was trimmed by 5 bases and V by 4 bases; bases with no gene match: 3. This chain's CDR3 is CAISALAGNNEQFF. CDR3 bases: TGTGCCATCAGTGCTCTAGCGGGGAACAATGAGCAGTTCTTC.

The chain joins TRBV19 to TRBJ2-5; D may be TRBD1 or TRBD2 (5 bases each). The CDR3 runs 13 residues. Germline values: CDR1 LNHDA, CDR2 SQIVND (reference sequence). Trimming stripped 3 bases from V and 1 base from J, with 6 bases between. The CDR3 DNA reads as TGTGCCAGTAGTATCGGGACCCAAGAGACCCAGTACTTC. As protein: CASSIGTQETQYF.

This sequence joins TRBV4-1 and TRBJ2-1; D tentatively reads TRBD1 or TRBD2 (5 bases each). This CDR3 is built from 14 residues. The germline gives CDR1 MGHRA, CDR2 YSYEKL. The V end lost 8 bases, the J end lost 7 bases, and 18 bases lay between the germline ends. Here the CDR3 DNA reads TGCGCCAGCCGGGGCCCACTAGGAGAGAATGAGCAGTTCTTC. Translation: CASRGPLGENEQFF.

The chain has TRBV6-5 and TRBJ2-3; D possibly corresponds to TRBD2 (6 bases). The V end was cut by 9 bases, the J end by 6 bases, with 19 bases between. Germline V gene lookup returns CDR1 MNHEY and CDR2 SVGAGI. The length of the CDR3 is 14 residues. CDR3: CASLPGLHSDTQYF. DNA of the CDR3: TGTGCCAGTTTACCGGGACTCCACAGTGATACGCAGTATTTT.

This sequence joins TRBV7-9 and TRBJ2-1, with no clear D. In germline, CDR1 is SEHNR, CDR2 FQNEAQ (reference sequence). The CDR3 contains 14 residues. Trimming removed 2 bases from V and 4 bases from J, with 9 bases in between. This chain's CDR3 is CASSLSVSYNEQFF. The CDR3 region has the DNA TGTGCCAGCAGCTTAAGTGTCTCGTACAATGAGCAGTTCTTC.

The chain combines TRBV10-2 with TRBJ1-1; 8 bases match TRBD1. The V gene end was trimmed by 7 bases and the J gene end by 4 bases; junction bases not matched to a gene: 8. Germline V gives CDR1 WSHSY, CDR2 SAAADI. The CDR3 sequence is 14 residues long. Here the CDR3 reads CASTTTGGSTEAFF. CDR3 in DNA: TGCGCCAGCACCACTACAGGGGGGAGCACTGAAGCTTTCTTT.

The chain's CDR3 is CASSEGYSGEQYF. As DNA, the CDR3 is TGTGCCAGCAGCGAGGGCTATAGCGGCGAGCAGTACTTC. V and J are TRBV9 and TRBJ2-7, with D maybe TRBD2 (6 bases). From germline, CDR1 is SGDLS and CDR2 YYNGEE. With 3 bases removed from V and 6 bases from J, the gap between germline ends came to 13 bases. The CDR3 is made up of 13 amino acids.

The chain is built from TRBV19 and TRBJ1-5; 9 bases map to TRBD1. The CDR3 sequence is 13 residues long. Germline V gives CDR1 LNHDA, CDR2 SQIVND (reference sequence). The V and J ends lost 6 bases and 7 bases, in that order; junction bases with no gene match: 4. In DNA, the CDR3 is TGTGCCAGTAGCAGACAGGGGGAACAGCCCCAGCATTTT. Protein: CASSRQGEQPQHF. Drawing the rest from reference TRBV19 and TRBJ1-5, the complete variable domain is DGGITQSPKYLFRKEGQNVTLSCEQNLNHDAMYWYRQDPGQGLRLIYYSQIVNDFQKGDIAEGYSVSREKKESFPLTVTSAQKNPTAFYLCASSRQGEQPQHFGDGTRLSIL.

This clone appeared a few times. CDR3 coding DNA: TGTGCCACCTATAGCGGAAACTCCTACGAGCAGTACTTC. Amino acids: CATYSGNSYEQYF. The chain uses TRBV6-5 and TRBJ2-7; weak D call: TRBD2 (6 bases). Trimming pared 10 bases from V and 0 bases from J, leaving 13 bases between. The V gene's germline CDR1 is MNHEY and CDR2 SVGAGI. This CDR3 spans 13 amino acids.

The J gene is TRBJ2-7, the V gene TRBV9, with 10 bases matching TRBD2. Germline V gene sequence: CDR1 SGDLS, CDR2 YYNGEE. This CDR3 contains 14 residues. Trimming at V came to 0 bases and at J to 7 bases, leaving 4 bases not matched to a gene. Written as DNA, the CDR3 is TGTGCCAGCAGCGTAGGAGCGGGGGGGCTTGAGCAGTACTTC. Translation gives CASSVGAGGLEQYF.

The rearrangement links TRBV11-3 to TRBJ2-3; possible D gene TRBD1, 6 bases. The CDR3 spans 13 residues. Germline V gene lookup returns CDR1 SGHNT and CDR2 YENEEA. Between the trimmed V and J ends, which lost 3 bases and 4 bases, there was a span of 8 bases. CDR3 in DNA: TGTGCCAGCAGCTTGTCAGGGGCAGATACGCAGTATTTT. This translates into CASSLSGADTQYF.

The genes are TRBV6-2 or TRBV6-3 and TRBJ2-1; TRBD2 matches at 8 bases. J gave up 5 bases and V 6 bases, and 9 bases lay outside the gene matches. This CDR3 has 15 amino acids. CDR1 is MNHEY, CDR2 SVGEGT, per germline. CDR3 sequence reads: CASSFAGGLHNEQFF. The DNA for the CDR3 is TGTGCCAGCAGCTTTGCGGGAGGTCTTCACAATGAGCAGTTCTTC.

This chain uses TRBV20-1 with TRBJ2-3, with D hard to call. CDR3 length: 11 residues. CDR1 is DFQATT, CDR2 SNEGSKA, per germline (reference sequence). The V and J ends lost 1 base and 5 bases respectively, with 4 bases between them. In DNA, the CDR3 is TGCAGTGCTAGAGGTTTAGATACGCAGTATTTT. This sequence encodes CSARGLDTQYF.

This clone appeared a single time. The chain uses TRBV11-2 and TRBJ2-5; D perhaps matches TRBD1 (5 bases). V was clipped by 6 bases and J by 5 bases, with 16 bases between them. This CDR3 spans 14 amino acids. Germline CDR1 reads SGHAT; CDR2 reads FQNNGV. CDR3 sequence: CASRLKVAGETQYF. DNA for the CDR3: TGTGCCAGCAGATTAAAGGTCGCAGGGGAGACCCAGTACTTC.

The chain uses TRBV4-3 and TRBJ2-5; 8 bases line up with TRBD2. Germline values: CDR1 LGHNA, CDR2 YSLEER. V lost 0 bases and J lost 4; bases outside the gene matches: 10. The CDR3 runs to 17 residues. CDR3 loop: CASSQDSGAGASETQYF. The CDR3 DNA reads TGCGCCAGCAGCCAAGATTCGGGAGCGGGGGCGTCAGAGACCCAGTACTTC.

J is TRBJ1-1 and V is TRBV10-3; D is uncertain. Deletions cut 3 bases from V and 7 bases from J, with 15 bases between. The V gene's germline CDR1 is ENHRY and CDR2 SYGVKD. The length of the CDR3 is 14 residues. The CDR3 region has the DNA TGTGCCATCAGTGATCCACGCGCTCCTGATGAAGCTTTCTTT. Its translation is CAISDPRAPDEAFF.